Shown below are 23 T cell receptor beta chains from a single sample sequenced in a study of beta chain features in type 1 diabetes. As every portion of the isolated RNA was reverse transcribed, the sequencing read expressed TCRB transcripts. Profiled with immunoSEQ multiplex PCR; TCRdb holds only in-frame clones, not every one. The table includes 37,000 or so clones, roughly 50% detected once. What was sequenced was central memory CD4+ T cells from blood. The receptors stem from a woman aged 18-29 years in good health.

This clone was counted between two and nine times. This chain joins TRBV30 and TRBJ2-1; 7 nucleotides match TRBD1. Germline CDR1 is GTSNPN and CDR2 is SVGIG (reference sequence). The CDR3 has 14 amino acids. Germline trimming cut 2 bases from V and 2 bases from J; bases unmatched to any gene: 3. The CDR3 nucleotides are TGTGCCTGGAGTAAGGGGGCCGCCTACAATGAGCAGTTCTTC. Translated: CAWSKGAAYNEQFF. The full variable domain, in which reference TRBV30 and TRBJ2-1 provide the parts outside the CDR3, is SQTIHQWPATLVQPVGSPLSLECTVEGTSNPNLYWYRQAAGRGLQLLFYSVGIGQISSEVPQNLSASRPQDRQFILSSKKLLLSDSGFYLCAWSKGAAYNEQFFGPGTRLTVL.

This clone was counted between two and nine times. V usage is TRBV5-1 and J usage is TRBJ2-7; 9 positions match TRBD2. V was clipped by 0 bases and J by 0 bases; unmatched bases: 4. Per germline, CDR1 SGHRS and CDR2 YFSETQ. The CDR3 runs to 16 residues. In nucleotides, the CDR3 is TGCGCCAGCAGCTTGGCCCTAGCGGGGAGCTCCTACGAGCAGTACTTC. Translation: CASSLALAGSSYEQYF.

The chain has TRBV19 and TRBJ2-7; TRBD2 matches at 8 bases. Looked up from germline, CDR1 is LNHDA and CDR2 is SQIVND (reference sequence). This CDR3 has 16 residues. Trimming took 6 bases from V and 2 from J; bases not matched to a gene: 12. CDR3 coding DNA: TGTGCCAGTAGCCGGGGGGGCGGGCCAGTCACCTACGAGCAGTACTTC. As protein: CASSRGGGPVTYEQYF.

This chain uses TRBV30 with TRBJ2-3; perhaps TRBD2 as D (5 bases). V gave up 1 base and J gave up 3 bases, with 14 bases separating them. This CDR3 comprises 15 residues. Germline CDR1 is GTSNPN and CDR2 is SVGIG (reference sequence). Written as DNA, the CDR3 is TGTGCCTGGAGTGCCCTCGGGGTAGGGACAGATACGCAGTATTTT. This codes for CAWSALGVGTDTQYF. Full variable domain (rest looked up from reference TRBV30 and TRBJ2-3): SQTIHQWPATLVQPVGSPLSLECTVEGTSNPNLYWYRQAAGRGLQLLFYSVGIGQISSEVPQNLSASRPQDRQFILSSKKLLLSDSGFYLCAWSALGVGTDTQYFGPGTRLTVL.

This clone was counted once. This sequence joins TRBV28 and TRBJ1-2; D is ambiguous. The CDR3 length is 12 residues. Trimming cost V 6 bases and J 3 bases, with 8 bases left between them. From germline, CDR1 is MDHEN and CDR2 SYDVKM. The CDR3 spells CASRSSDYGYTF. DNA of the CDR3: TGTGCCAGCAGATCATCGGACTATGGCTACACCTTC.

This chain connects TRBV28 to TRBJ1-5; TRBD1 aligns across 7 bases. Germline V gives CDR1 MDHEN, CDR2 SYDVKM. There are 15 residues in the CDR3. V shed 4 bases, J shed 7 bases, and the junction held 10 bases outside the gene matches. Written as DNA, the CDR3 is TGTGCCAGCAGTTCACTCCAAACAGGGGTCCAGCCCCAGCATTTT. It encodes CASSSLQTGVQPQHF.

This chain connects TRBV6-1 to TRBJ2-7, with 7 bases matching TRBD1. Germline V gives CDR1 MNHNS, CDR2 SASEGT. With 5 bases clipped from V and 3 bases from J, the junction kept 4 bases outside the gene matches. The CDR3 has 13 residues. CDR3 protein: CASSRQGDYEQYF. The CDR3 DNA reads TGTGCCAGCAGTCGACAGGGAGACTACGAGCAGTACTTC.

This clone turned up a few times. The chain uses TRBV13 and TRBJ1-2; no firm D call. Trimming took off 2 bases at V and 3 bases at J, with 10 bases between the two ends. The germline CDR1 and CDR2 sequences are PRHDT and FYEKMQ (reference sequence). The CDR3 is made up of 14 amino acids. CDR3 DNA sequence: TGTGCCAGCAGCTTATCGGCGGGAGACTATGGCTACACCTTC. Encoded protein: CASSLSAGDYGYTF.

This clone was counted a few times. CDR3 sequence (DNA): TGTGCCAGCAGCTTACTTCCCGGGACACCGACCTTTGGCACTGAAGCTTTCTTT. This codes for CASSLLPGTPTFGTEAFF. This chain connects TRBV11-2 to TRBJ1-1; the D gene is possibly TRBD1 (6 bases). Germline CDR1 is SGHAT and CDR2 is FQNNGV. Trimming removed 2 bases at V and 4 bases at J, with 23 bases between. This CDR3 comprises 18 residues.

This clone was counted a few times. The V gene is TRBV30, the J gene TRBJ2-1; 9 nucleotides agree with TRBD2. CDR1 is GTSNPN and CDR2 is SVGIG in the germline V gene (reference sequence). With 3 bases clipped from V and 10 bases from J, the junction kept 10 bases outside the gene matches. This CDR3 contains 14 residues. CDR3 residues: CAWRGGRAPGEQFF. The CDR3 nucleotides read TGTGCCTGGAGAGGCGGGAGGGCCCCAGGGGAGCAGTTCTTC.

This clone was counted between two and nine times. The CDR3 DNA follows: TGTGCCAGCGCTATAGGGCGGGAGAGCACAGATACGCAGTATTTT. It translates to CASAIGRESTDTQYF. V and J are TRBV5-6 and TRBJ2-3, with TRBD2 matching over 7 bases. Trimming cost V 7 bases and J 0 bases; bases outside gene matches: 8. The CDR3 covers 15 residues. Per the germline V gene, CDR1 is SGHDT and CDR2 is YYEEEE. Combining the CDR3 with reference TRBV5-6 and TRBJ2-3 gives the whole variable domain DAGVTQSPTHLIKTRGQQVTLRCSPKSGHDTVSWYQQALGQGPQFIFQYYEEEERQRGNFPDRFSGHQFPNYSSELNVNALLLGDSALYLCASAIGRESTDTQYFGPGTRLTVL.

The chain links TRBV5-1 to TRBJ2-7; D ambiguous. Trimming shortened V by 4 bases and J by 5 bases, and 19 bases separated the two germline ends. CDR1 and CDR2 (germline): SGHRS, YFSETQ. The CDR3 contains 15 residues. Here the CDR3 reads CASSPPFASADEQYF. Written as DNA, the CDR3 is TGCGCCAGCAGCCCCCCCTTTGCTTCCGCGGACGAGCAGTACTTC.

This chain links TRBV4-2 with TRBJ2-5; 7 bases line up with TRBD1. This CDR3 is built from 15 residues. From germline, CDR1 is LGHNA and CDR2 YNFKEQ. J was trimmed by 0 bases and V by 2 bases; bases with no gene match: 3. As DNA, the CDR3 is TGTGCCAGCAGCCAACTGACAGGGTACCAAGAGACCCAGTACTTC. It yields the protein CASSQLTGYQETQYF.

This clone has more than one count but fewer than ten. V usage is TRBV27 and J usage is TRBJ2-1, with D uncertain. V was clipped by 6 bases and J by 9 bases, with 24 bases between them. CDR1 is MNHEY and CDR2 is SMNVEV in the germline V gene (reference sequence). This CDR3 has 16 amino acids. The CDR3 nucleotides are TGTGCCAGCAGCCCCCTTGCTAGTCCCCCTCACGGTGAGCAGTTCTTC. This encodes CASSPLASPPHGEQFF.

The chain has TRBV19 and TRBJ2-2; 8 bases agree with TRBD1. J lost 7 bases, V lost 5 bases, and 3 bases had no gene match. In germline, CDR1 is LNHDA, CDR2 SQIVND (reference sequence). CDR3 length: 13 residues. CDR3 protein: CASSAGQGGELFF. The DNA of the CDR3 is TGTGCCAGTAGTGCAGGACAGGGCGGGGAGCTGTTTTTT.

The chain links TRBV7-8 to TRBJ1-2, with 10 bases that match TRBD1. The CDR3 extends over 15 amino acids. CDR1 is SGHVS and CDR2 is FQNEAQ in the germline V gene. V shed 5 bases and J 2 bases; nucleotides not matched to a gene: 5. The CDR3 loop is CASSDPGQGNYGYTF. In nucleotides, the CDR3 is TGTGCCAGCAGCGATCCGGGACAGGGGAACTATGGCTACACCTTC.

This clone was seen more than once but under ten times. CDR3 sequence (DNA): TGTGCCAGCAGCCAAGGGGCTGGAGATACGCAGTATTTT. This encodes CASSQGAGDTQYF. The gene calls are TRBV14 and TRBJ2-3; unclear D gene. CDR1 SGHDN and CDR2 FVKESK come from the germline V gene. This CDR3 spans 13 amino acids. The ends were cut back, 1 base at V and 5 bases at J, with 7 bases in the middle.

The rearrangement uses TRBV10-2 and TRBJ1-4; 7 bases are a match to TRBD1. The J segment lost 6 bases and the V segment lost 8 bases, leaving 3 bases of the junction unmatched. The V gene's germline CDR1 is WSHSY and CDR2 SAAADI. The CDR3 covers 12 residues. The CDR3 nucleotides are TGCGCCAGCCGACAGGGAGATGAAAAACTGTTTTTT. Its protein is CASRQGDEKLFF.

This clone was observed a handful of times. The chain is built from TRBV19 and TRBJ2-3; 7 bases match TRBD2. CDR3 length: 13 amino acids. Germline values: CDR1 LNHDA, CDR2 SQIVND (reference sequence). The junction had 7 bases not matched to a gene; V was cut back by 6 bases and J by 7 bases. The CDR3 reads CASSRLAWHTQYF. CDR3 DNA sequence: TGTGCCAGTAGCAGACTAGCATGGCATACGCAGTATTTT.

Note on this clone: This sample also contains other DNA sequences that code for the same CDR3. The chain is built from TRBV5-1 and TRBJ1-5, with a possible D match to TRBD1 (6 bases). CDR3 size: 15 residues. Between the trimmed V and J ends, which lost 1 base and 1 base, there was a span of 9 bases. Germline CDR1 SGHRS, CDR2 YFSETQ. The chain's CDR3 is CASSLTGQSNQPQHF. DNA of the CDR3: TGCGCCAGCAGCTTGACCGGACAGAGCAATCAGCCCCAGCATTTT.

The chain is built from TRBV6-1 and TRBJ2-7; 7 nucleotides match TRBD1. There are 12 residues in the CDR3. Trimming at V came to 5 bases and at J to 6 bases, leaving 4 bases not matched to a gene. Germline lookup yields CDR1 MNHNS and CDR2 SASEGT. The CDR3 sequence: CASSKQGFEQYF. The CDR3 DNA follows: TGTGCCAGCAGTAAACAGGGGTTCGAGCAGTACTTC.

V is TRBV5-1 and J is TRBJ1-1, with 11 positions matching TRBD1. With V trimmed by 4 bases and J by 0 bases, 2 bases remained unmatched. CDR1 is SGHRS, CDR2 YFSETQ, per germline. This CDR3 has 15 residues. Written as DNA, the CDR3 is TGCGCCAGCAGCGGGGGACAGGGGGTGAACACTGAAGCTTTCTTT. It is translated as CASSGGQGVNTEAFF.

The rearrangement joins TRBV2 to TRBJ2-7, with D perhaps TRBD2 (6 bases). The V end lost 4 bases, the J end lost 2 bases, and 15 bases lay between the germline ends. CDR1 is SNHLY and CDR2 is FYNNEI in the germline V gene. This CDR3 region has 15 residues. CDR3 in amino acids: CASSGSSGQTYEQYF. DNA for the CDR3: TGTGCCAGCAGTGGAAGTAGCGGACAAACCTACGAGCAGTACTTC.